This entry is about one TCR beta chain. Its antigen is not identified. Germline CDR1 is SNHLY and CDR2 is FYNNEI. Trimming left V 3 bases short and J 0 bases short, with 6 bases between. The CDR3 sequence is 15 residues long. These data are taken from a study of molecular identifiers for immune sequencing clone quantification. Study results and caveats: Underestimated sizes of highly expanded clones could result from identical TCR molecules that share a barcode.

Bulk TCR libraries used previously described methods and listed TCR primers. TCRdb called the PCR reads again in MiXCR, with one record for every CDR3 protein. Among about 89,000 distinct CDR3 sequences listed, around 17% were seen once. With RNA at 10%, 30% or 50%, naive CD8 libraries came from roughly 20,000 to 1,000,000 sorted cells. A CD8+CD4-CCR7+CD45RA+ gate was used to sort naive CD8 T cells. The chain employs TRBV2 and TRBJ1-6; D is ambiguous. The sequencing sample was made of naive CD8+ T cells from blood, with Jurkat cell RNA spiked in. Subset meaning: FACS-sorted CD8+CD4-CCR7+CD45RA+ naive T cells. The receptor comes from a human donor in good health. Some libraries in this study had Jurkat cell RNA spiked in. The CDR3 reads CASSDLSSYNSPLHF. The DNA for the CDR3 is TGTGCCAGCAGTGACTTGTCCTCCTATAATTCACCCCTCCACTTT.